The rows below give T cell receptor beta chains drawn from one sample of a study of T cells in Graves' hyperthyroidism and ophthalmopathy. TCRdb reprocessed the multiplex PCR reads with MiXCR, giving one entry per CDR3 protein. The sample includes a few hundred thousand distinct CDR3 sequences, about 15% of them seen just once. Sequenced: blood. The source of these receptors is a woman between 25 and 40 years old with Graves' hyperthyroidism. Each CDR3 is given with its conserved first and last residue. The order of the fields is D gene, J gene, V gene, clone size, CDR3 DNA, CDR3 protein. A D gene is named only where the DNA matches it firmly. A row's size may be missing; if present it is once, few, many or a size class.

d_gene: NA
j_gene: TRBJ2-6
v_gene: TRBV28
abundance: many
CDR3nt: TGTGCCAGCGCCAAACCCGGGGCCAACGTCCTGACTTTC
CDR3aa: CASAKPGANVLTF

d_gene: NA
j_gene: TRBJ2-7
v_gene: TRBV5-6
abundance: few
CDR3nt: TGTGCCAGCAGCTGGGGGGCAGGCGTCTCCTACGAGCAGTACTTC
CDR3aa: CASSWGAGVSYEQYF

d_gene: NA
j_gene: TRBJ2-1
v_gene: TRBV20-1
abundance: many
CDR3nt: TGCAGTGCGAAAGCGGGTGGGAGCTCCTACAATGAGCAGTTCTTC
CDR3aa: CSAKAGGSSYNEQFF

d_gene: NA
j_gene: TRBJ2-1
v_gene: TRBV5-8
abundance: NA
CDR3nt: TGTGCCAGTACCGTTAGCGCGAGCTCCTACAATGAGCAGTTCTTC
CDR3aa: CASTVSASSYNEQFF

d_gene: TRBD2
j_gene: TRBJ2-4
v_gene: TRBV6-2/TRBV6-3
abundance: many
CDR3nt: TGTGCCAGCAGTTACGGACTAGCGGGAGGATCGGCCAAAAACATTCAGTACTTC
CDR3aa: CASSYGLAGGSAKNIQYF

d_gene: TRBD1
j_gene: TRBJ2-6
v_gene: TRBV12-3/TRBV12-4
abundance: NA
CDR3nt: TGTGCCAGCAGCACCGGACAGGGTAGGGCCAACGTCCTGACTTTC
CDR3aa: CASSTGQGRANVLTF

d_gene: TRBD2
j_gene: TRBJ2-1
v_gene: TRBV12-3/TRBV12-4
abundance: many
CDR3nt: TGTGCCAGCAGTTTCTGGACTAGCGACGATGAGCAGTTCTTC
CDR3aa: CASSFWTSDDEQFF

d_gene: TRBD2
j_gene: TRBJ2-7
v_gene: TRBV5-4
abundance: NA
CDR3nt: TGTGCCAGCAGCTTGGCTAGCGGGAGATCCTACGAGCAGTACTTC
CDR3aa: CASSLASGRSYEQYF

d_gene: NA
j_gene: TRBJ1-5
v_gene: TRBV6-1
abundance: many
CDR3nt: TGTGCCAGCAGTGAGTTTCGACAGCTCAATCAGCCCCAGCATTTT
CDR3aa: CASSEFRQLNQPQHF

d_gene: TRBD2
j_gene: TRBJ2-7
v_gene: TRBV11-2
abundance: once
CDR3nt: TGTGCCAGCAGCTTAGTGTACCTAGCGGGTTTTACGAGCTCCTACGAGCAGTACTTC
CDR3aa: CASSLVYLAGFTSSYEQYF

d_gene: TRBD1
j_gene: TRBJ2-7
v_gene: TRBV11-3
abundance: NA
CDR3nt: TGTGCCAGCAGCTTTACCGGGCAGGGGGTAAAAGATTACGAGCAGTACTTC
CDR3aa: CASSFTGQGVKDYEQYF

d_gene: NA
j_gene: TRBJ2-6
v_gene: TRBV18
abundance: NA
CDR3nt: TGTGCCAGCTCACGAACGACGGACTCTGGGGCCAACGTCCTGACTTTC
CDR3aa: CASSRTTDSGANVLTF

d_gene: NA
j_gene: TRBJ1-4
v_gene: TRBV9
abundance: NA
CDR3nt: TGTGCCAGCAGCCTTACAGGGTCGGGTCGGGAAAAACTGTTTTTT
CDR3aa: CASSLTGSGREKLFF

d_gene: NA
j_gene: TRBJ2-2
v_gene: TRBV15
abundance: many
CDR3nt: TGTGCCACCAGCAGAGATCACGGGGCCGGGGAGCTGTTTTTT
CDR3aa: CATSRDHGAGELFF

d_gene: NA
j_gene: TRBJ1-5
v_gene: TRBV2
abundance: NA
CDR3nt: TGTGCCATCAGTGATGGGCAGGGATGGCAGCCCCAGCATTTT
CDR3aa: CAISDGQGWQPQHF

d_gene: TRBD2
j_gene: TRBJ2-7
v_gene: TRBV20-1
abundance: many
CDR3nt: TGCAGTGCTAGAGATCCTCGAGGACTAGCGGACTCCTACGAGCAGTACTTC
CDR3aa: CSARDPRGLADSYEQYF

d_gene: TRBD2
j_gene: TRBJ2-7
v_gene: TRBV20-1
abundance: NA
CDR3nt: TGCAGTGCCATCAGCGGGGGGGCGCAAGAGCAGTACTTC
CDR3aa: CSAISGGAQEQYF

d_gene: NA
j_gene: TRBJ2-7
v_gene: TRBV11-2
abundance: many
CDR3nt: TGTGCCAGCAGCACACGGGGTGGAGACGCAGCCTACGAGCAGTACTTC
CDR3aa: CASSTRGGDAAYEQYF

d_gene: TRBD1
j_gene: TRBJ2-7
v_gene: TRBV11-2
abundance: many
CDR3nt: TGTGCCAGCAGCTTAGCCTTGGGGACAGGGCGGGAACCCTACGAGCAGTACTTC
CDR3aa: CASSLALGTGREPYEQYF

d_gene: NA
j_gene: TRBJ2-3
v_gene: TRBV11-2
abundance: many
CDR3nt: TGTGCCAGCAGCTTACTTACGGGAGAAAGGACAGATACGCAGTATTTT
CDR3aa: CASSLLTGERTDTQYF

d_gene: NA
j_gene: TRBJ2-7
v_gene: TRBV6-1
abundance: NA
CDR3nt: TGTGCCAGCAGTAAACCCGGGACAAGGACTTACGAGCAGTACTTC
CDR3aa: CASSKPGTRTYEQYF

d_gene: NA
j_gene: TRBJ2-1
v_gene: TRBV11-1
abundance: NA
CDR3nt: TGTGCCAGCAGCCCAACAGGGTGCAATGAGCAGTTCTTC
CDR3aa: CASSPTGCNEQFF

d_gene: NA
j_gene: TRBJ2-7
v_gene: TRBV19
abundance: few
CDR3nt: TGTGCCAGTACAACCACCTCGGCCTCCTACGAGCAGTACTTC
CDR3aa: CASTTTSASYEQYF

d_gene: TRBD2
j_gene: TRBJ2-1
v_gene: TRBV6-5
abundance: many
CDR3nt: TGTGCCAGCAGTGCCCTAGCGGGAGTGAGGGAGCAGTTCTTC
CDR3aa: CASSALAGVREQFF

d_gene: TRBD1
j_gene: TRBJ1-5
v_gene: TRBV20-1
abundance: many
CDR3nt: TGCAGTGCCAGGCCACCGGGACAGAATAGCAATCAGCCCCAGCATTTT
CDR3aa: CSARPPGQNSNQPQHF